The text below deals with one T cell receptor beta chain. The sample originates from a study of T-cell reconstitution after alpha-beta-depleted transplantation in children. Trimming took off 1 base at V and 5 bases at J, with 10 bases between the two ends. This CDR3 contains 14 residues. Germline-derived CDR1 and CDR2 are MGHRA and YSYEKL. This sample's TCRbeta library carried unique molecular identifier barcodes. MiXCR, applied by TCRdb to the PCR reads, yields one record per CDR3 protein. The profile shows just under 550,000 distinct CDR3 sequences, 15% to 20% of them singletons. The sample was PBMCs from the stem cell graft donor, taken from the stem cell graft. The receptor's source is a human donor who donated a stem cell graft to a child with acute lymphoblastic leukemia. The rearrangement links TRBV4-1 to TRBJ2-3; D gene uncertain. The CDR3 DNA is TGCGCCAGCAGCCAAGGCCTTTATCAAGATACGCAGTATTTT. This gives the protein CASSQGLYQDTQYF.